The 32 T cell receptor beta chains presented below share a single source sample, sequenced in a study of T cells in Graves' hyperthyroidism and ophthalmopathy. What was amplified from RNA transcripts were TCR beta CDR3 regions. The TCR CDR3 was amplified in a first-round RT-PCR using the HTBI primer set. TCRdb processed the multiplex PCR reads anew with MiXCR; each CDR3 protein has one entry. The table includes around 580,000 distinct CDR3 sequences, about a sixth detected once. Sequencing was done on a sample of blood. These receptors all stem from a woman under 30 with Graves' hyperthyroidism.

This clonotype was counted only a few times. This chain links TRBV4-1 with TRBJ2-1, with 8 bases that match TRBD2. CDR1 and CDR2 (germline): MGHRA, YSYEKL. The CDR3 covers 15 residues. V lost 4 bases, J lost 8 bases, and 10 bases stayed unmatched. The CDR3 nucleotides are TGCGCCAGCAGCCCTTTCGAGGCGGGGGGAGATGAGCAGTTCTTC. It codes for CASSPFEAGGDEQFF.

The CDR3 protein is CASSLGHKETQYF. The CDR3 DNA follows: TGTGCCAGCAGCTTAGGCCACAAAGAGACCCAGTACTTC. The rearrangement links TRBV11-2 to TRBJ2-5; D gene uncertain. This CDR3 has 13 amino acids. Germline values: CDR1 SGHAT, CDR2 FQNNGV. Trimming shortened V by 1 base and J by 3 bases, and 6 bases separated the two germline ends.

The chain combines TRBV15 with TRBJ1-5; D call uncertain. Germline loops: CDR1 LNHNV, CDR2 YYDKDF (reference sequence). V was shortened by 2 bases and J by 5 bases, with 10 bases between the two germline ends. CDR3 length: 14 amino acids. The CDR3 nucleotides read TGTGCCACCAGCAGACAGGACGTACATCAGCCCCAGCATTTT. Its protein is CATSRQDVHQPQHF.

The chain has TRBV11-2 and TRBJ2-1; D perhaps matches TRBD2 (6 bases). The germline V gene encodes CDR1 SGHAT and CDR2 FQNNGV. The V end lost 5 bases, the J end lost 7 bases, and 18 bases lay between the germline ends. This CDR3 has 15 amino acids. The CDR3 reads CASSQGQLAGNEQFF. CDR3 nucleotides: TGTGCCAGCAGCCAAGGTCAACTAGCTGGGAATGAGCAGTTCTTC. The whole variable domain, filled in from reference TRBV11-2 and TRBJ2-1, reads EAGVAQSPRYKIIEKRQSVAFWCNPISGHATLYWYQQILGQGPKLLIQFQNNGVVDDSQLPKDRFSAERLKGVDSTLKIQPAKLEDSAVYLCASSQGQLAGNEQFFGPGTRLTVL.

This clonotype was seen ten or more times. The rearrangement joins TRBV11-3 to TRBJ2-1; TRBD2 aligns across 7 bases. The CDR3 extends over 16 amino acids. Germline V gene lookup returns CDR1 SGHNT and CDR2 YENEEA. V trimming: 5 bases; J trimming: 7 bases; junction bases outside the gene matches: 14. The CDR3 region is CASSRPERGGNNEQFF. DNA for the CDR3: TGTGCCAGCAGCCGCCCGGAGCGCGGGGGTAATAATGAGCAGTTCTTC.

Comment on this clonotype: Just one base apart from a much larger clone, this may be a read error. This rearrangement joins TRBV5-1 to TRBJ2-3; D unclear. CDR1 is SGHRS, CDR2 YFSETQ, per germline. Trimming took 3 bases from V and 4 from J, leaving 12 bases between them. CDR3 length: 14 residues. In nucleotides, the CDR3 is TGCGCCAGCAGCTACGAGAGCCAGTCAGATACGCAGTATTTT. Encoded protein: CASSYESQSDTQYF.

This chain uses TRBV6-4 with TRBJ2-1; 8 positions match TRBD2. CDR3 length: 14 amino acids. The junction had 1 base not matched to a gene; V was cut back by 0 bases and J by 6 bases. Germline CDR1 is MRHNA and CDR2 is SNTAGT. The CDR3 protein is CASSDSAGGNEQFF. The DNA of the CDR3 is TGTGCCAGCAGTGACTCGGCGGGGGGCAATGAGCAGTTCTTC.

This clonotype has a count of ten or more. In DNA form, the CDR3 reads TGTGCCAGCAGTTTAGTTGGGACAGGGAAAAACATTCAGTACTTC. This encodes CASSLVGTGKNIQYF. The chain combines TRBV12-3 or TRBV12-4 with TRBJ2-4; 9 positions agree with TRBD1. J lost 4 bases, V lost 1 base, and 2 bases had no gene match. The CDR3 consists of 15 residues.

In its sample, this clonotype was seen many times. V and J are TRBV5-1 and TRBJ1-1; no clear D gene. CDR3 size: 13 residues. Trimming took off 7 bases at V and 0 bases at J, with 10 bases between the two ends. Germline V gene data show CDR1 as SGHRS and CDR2 as YFSETQ. CDR3 nucleotides: TGCGCCAGCGGACCGGGAGTGAACACTGAAGCTTTCTTT. Amino acids: CASGPGVNTEAFF.

The chain links TRBV15 to TRBJ1-1; D unresolved. The CDR3 is made up of 13 amino acids. The V end was cut by 0 bases, the J end by 3 bases, with 5 bases between. Germline assignment: CDR1 LNHNV and CDR2 YYDKDF (reference sequence). The CDR3 sequence is CATSRDGYTEAFF. The CDR3 DNA follows: TGTGCCACCAGCAGAGATGGGTACACTGAAGCTTTCTTT.

A few counts support this clonotype. The rearrangement links TRBV30 to TRBJ1-1; no firm D call. The germline CDR1 and CDR2 sequences are GTSNPN and SVGIG (reference sequence). The CDR3 runs 10 residues. V lost 7 bases and J lost 7, with 10 bases in between. DNA of the CDR3: TGTGCCTCTAGGCAAGGTGAAGCTTTCTTT. Residues: CASRQGEAFF.

The sample holds many counts of this clonotype. The chain carries TRBV5-6 and TRBJ2-3; possibly TRBD1 for D (5 bases). V was pared by 4 bases and J by 1 base, with 16 bases between. CDR1 is SGHDT and CDR2 is YYEEEE in the germline V gene. The CDR3 is made up of 16 amino acids. CDR3 in amino acids: CASSASTVRGTDTQYF. The CDR3 region has the DNA TGTGCCAGCAGCGCCTCGACAGTCCGTGGCACAGATACGCAGTATTTT.

The chain has TRBV19 and TRBJ1-3; the D gene is possibly TRBD1 (6 bases). V dropped 8 bases and J dropped 0 bases, with 11 bases sitting between them. This CDR3 has 14 amino acids. Germline V gene sequence: CDR1 LNHDA, CDR2 SQIVND (reference sequence). The CDR3 DNA reads TGTGCCAGTGGACAGCAAAACTCTGGAAACACCATATATTTT. Its translation: CASGQQNSGNTIYF.

Only a few counts were recorded for this clonotype. The chain recombines TRBV12-3 or TRBV12-4 with TRBJ2-1; 8 bases fit TRBD2. Trimming cost V 8 bases and J 6 bases; bases outside gene matches: 6. The CDR3 contains 13 residues. CDR3 sequence (DNA): TGTGCCAGCCGGGGGGGGAGGTTCAATGAGCAGTTCTTC. This gives the protein CASRGGRFNEQFF.

Here the CDR3 DNA reads TGTGCCTGGAGTGTACAGGGGGCTCGCGAGCAGTACTTC. Protein sequence: CAWSVQGAREQYF. The chain links TRBV30 to TRBJ2-7; 9 nucleotides agree with TRBD1. CDR1 and CDR2 from the germline V gene are GTSNPN and SVGIG (reference sequence). CDR3 length: 13 amino acids. The junction had 3 bases not matched to a gene; V was cut back by 0 bases and J by 6 bases.

This clonotype was detected only a few times. This chain links TRBV9 with TRBJ2-1; no definite D call. Trimming left V 4 bases short and J 9 bases short, with 11 bases between. Germline CDR1 and CDR2: SGDLS and YYNGEE. The CDR3 runs 12 residues. CDR3: CASSSSLGEQFF. In nucleotides, the CDR3 is TGTGCCAGCAGCTCGAGTTTGGGTGAGCAGTTCTTC.

The chain joins TRBV30 to TRBJ2-3; D is unresolved. Trimming left V 3 bases short and J 5 bases short, with 3 bases between. Germline-derived CDR1 and CDR2 are GTSNPN and SVGIG (reference sequence). This CDR3 is 10 amino acids long. The CDR3, as DNA: TGTGCCTGGAGCCGAGATACGCAGTATTTT. It translates to CAWSRDTQYF.

This clonotype was counted many times. The chain recombines TRBV7-9 with TRBJ1-5; no clear D. The V gene lost 0 bases and the J gene lost 9 bases, with 6 bases spanning the gap. Looked up from germline, CDR1 is SEHNR and CDR2 is FQNEAQ (reference sequence). The CDR3 has 12 residues. The CDR3 reads CASSLANSPQHF. DNA of the CDR3: TGTGCCAGCAGCTTAGCGAACTCGCCCCAGCATTTT. Using reference TRBV7-9 and TRBJ1-5 for the parts outside the CDR3, the full variable domain is DTGVSQNPRHKITKRGQNVTFRCDPISEHNRLYWYRQTLGQGPEFLTYFQNEAQLEKSRLLSDRFSAERPKGSFSTLEIQRTEQGDSAMYLCASSLANSPQHFGDGTRLSIL.

In its sample, this clonotype was seen many times. The gene calls are TRBV2 and TRBJ2-5, with 8 bases aligning to TRBD2. V lost 3 bases to trimming and J lost 1 base; unmatched junction nucleotides: 4. The V gene's germline CDR1 is SNHLY and CDR2 FYNNEI. The CDR3 runs to 15 residues. In DNA form, the CDR3 reads TGTGCCAGCAGTGAGAATAGCGGGGCCCAAGAGACCCAGTACTTC. It specifies CASSENSGAQETQYF.

There are a few counts of this clonotype. V and J are TRBV6-1 and TRBJ1-6, with D uncertain. The CDR3 consists of 15 residues. V was shortened by 7 bases and J by 8 bases, with 18 bases between the two germline ends. Germline values: CDR1 MNHNS, CDR2 SASEGT. CDR3 in amino acids: CASTSRSPKDSPLHF. The CDR3, as DNA: TGTGCCAGCACCTCTAGAAGCCCAAAGGATTCACCCCTCCACTTT.

This clonotype was observed many times. This chain connects TRBV20-1 to TRBJ2-3; TRBD2 aligns across 9 bases. There are 16 residues in the CDR3. CDR1 is DFQATT, CDR2 SNEGSKA, per germline (reference sequence). Unmatched junction bases numbered 8, after V lost 2 bases and J lost 2 bases. In DNA form, the CDR3 reads TGCAGTGCTAGAACCACTAGCGGGTCCTACACAGATACGCAGTATTTT. Its translation: CSARTTSGSYTDTQYF.

This clonotype was seen many times. Here the CDR3 DNA reads TGTGCCAGCAGTTTTAGGACATCTGGGGCCTCTGAAGCTTTCTTT. Protein: CASSFRTSGASEAFF. This chain connects TRBV12-3 or TRBV12-4 to TRBJ1-1; possible D gene TRBD1, 5 bases. The CDR3 covers 15 residues. V gave up 3 bases and J gave up 6 bases, with 17 bases separating them.

This clonotype was seen ten or more times. CDR3: CASSSDPPDTQYF. The CDR3 DNA reads TGCGCCAGCAGTTCTGACCCTCCCGATACGCAGTATTTT. The chain is built from TRBV5-1 and TRBJ2-3; D unresolved. The CDR3 contains 13 residues. V lost 5 bases and J lost 6, with 13 bases in between. Germline lookup yields CDR1 SGHRS and CDR2 YFSETQ.

This clonotype was counted many times. The chain joins TRBV29-1 to TRBJ2-1, with TRBD2 identical over 10 bases. The CDR3 totals 16 residues. Germline V CDR1 and CDR2: SQVTM, ANQGSEA. Losses at the gene ends were 5 bases for V and 3 bases for J; bases not matched to a gene: 10. The CDR3 DNA reads TGCAGCGTTTCCTCTGGACTAGCGGATTACTACAATGAGCAGTTCTTC. As protein: CSVSSGLADYYNEQFF.

This clonotype was found a few times. V usage is TRBV15 and J usage is TRBJ2-5; maybe TRBD1 (5 bases). V was pared by 0 bases and J by 2 bases, with 10 bases between. Germline V gene lookup returns CDR1 LNHNV and CDR2 YYDKDF (reference sequence). The CDR3 spans 15 residues. This chain's CDR3 is CATSRDQTVQETQYF. CDR3 DNA sequence: TGTGCCACCAGCAGAGATCAGACAGTGCAAGAGACCCAGTACTTC.

This clonotype has a single count. A much larger clonotype is one base distant, so this may be a read error. The chain recombines TRBV5-1 with TRBJ2-7; D gene uncertain. Near its end, the DNA agrees better with TRBJ2-1, so the J call may be wrong. There are 13 residues in the CDR3. CDR1 and CDR2 (germline): SGHRS, YFSETQ. CDR3 in DNA: TGCGCCAGCAGCTTGACAGCCGGATACGAGCAGTTCTTC. Translated: CASSLTAGYEQFF.

This clonotype was observed a handful of times. The chain recombines TRBV25-1 with TRBJ1-2; D is possibly TRBD1 (6 bases). Trimming pared 1 base from V and 5 bases from J, leaving 11 bases between. CDR3 length: 14 residues. The germline CDR1 and CDR2 sequences are MGHDK and SYGVNS. The CDR3 protein is CASSEWGGHYGYTF. The CDR3 DNA sequence: TGTGCCAGCAGTGAATGGGGGGGGCATTATGGCTACACCTTC.

The V call is TRBV6-2 or TRBV6-3, the J call TRBJ2-3, with D perhaps given as TRBD1 or TRBD2 (5 bases each). This CDR3 spans 13 amino acids. CDR1 is MNHEY and CDR2 is SVGEGT in the germline V gene. Between the trimmed V and J ends, which lost 7 bases and 6 bases, there was a span of 14 bases. The CDR3 loop is CASMRDGADTQYF. The CDR3 bases are TGTGCCAGCATGAGGGACGGTGCGGATACGCAGTATTTT.

The chain carries TRBV6-1 and TRBJ2-5; 9 bases are shared with TRBD2. Germline loops: CDR1 MNHNS, CDR2 SASEGT. There are 15 residues in the CDR3. The V segment lost 7 bases and the J segment 6 bases; nucleotides outside the gene matches: 12. In nucleotides, the CDR3 is TGTGCCAGCAATCGAGCTAGCGGGACCCAGAAGACCCAGTACTTC. This encodes CASNRASGTQKTQYF.

This clonotype was recorded a few times. The genes are TRBV20-1 and TRBJ2-2, with D maybe TRBD2 (5 bases). CDR3 length: 14 residues. Trimming cost V 0 bases and J 5 bases, with 10 bases left between them. Germline V CDR1 and CDR2: DFQATT, SNEGSKA (reference sequence). CDR3 coding DNA: TGCAGTGCTAGAGATATTCGGGGAACCGGGGAGCTGTTTTTT. It is translated as CSARDIRGTGELFF.

This clonotype was detected only a few times. V gene TRBV20-1 combines with J gene TRBJ1-2; D might be TRBD1 (5 bases). With 0 bases removed from V and 8 bases from J, the gap between germline ends came to 13 bases. Germline-derived CDR1 and CDR2 are DFQATT and SNEGSKA (reference sequence). The CDR3 is 13 residues long. The CDR3 nucleotides read TGCAGTGCTAGAGATATCGGGGGAAGAGGCTACACCTTC. As protein: CSARDIGGRGYTF.

This clonotype was recorded many times. The CDR3, as DNA: TGTGCCTGTCTTCAAGGGACAGGGGGATCCGGTTGTGAAAAACTGTTTTTT. Protein product: CACLQGTGGSGCEKLFF. V usage is TRBV30 and J usage is TRBJ1-4; TRBD1 agrees at 11 bases. V lost 6 bases and J lost 7; bases outside the gene matches: 16. Per the germline V gene, CDR1 is GTSNPN and CDR2 is SVGIG (reference sequence). The CDR3 extends over 17 amino acids.